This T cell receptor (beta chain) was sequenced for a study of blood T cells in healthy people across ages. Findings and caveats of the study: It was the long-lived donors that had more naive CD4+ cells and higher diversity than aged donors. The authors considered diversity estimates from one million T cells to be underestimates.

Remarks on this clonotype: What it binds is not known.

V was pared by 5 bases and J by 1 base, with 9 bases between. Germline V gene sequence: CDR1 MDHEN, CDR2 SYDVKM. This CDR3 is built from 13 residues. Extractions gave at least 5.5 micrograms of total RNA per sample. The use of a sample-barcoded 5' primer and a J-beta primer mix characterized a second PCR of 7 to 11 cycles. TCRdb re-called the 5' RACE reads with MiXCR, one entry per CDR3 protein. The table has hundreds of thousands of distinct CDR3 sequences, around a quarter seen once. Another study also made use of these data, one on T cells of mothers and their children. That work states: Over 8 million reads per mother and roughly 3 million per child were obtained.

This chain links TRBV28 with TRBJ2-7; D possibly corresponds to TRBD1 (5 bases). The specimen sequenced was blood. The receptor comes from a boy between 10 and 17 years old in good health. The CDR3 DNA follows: TGTGCCAGCAGTGGACAACTTTCCTACGAGCAGTACTTC. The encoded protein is CASSGQLSYEQYF.